The next 24 T cell receptor beta chains were all read from a single sample in a study of blood T cell repertoires in COVID-19. Method: immunoSEQ multiplex PCR; TCRdb's copy keeps in-frame clones and lacks some. This table has 200,000 to 250,000 clones, about 88% appearing once. Sequenced material: peripheral blood. The source of these receptors is a woman in her thirties or forties with acute or convalescent COVID-19.

This clone was seen once. This chain links TRBV14 with TRBJ1-1; a possible D gene is TRBD1 (6 bases). Germline CDR1 and CDR2: SGHDN and FVKESK. The CDR3 extends over 13 amino acids. Trimming stripped 8 bases from V and 2 bases from J, with 12 bases between. Here the CDR3 reads CASRGQTNTEAFF. DNA of the CDR3: TGTGCCAGCCGGGGACAAACAAACACTGAAGCTTTCTTT.

The gene calls are TRBV19 and TRBJ1-5; TRBD1 is a possible D gene (5 bases). This CDR3 spans 17 amino acids. Trimming took off 6 bases at V and 0 bases at J, with 18 bases between the two ends. The V gene's germline CDR1 is LNHDA and CDR2 SQIVND (reference sequence). The CDR3 coding sequence is TGTGCCAGTAGCCTACCACCAGGGACTACTAGCAATCAGCCCCAGCATTTT. Its translation is CASSLPPGTTSNQPQHF.

The gene calls are TRBV4-1 and TRBJ1-1; no reliable D call. The V gene's germline CDR1 is MGHRA and CDR2 YSYEKL. Trimming stripped 0 bases from V and 1 base from J, with 12 bases between. This CDR3 has 16 amino acids. CDR3: CASSQDENSPNTEAFF. The CDR3 DNA reads as TGCGCCAGCAGCCAAGATGAAAACAGCCCGAACACTGAAGCTTTCTTT.

The chain is built from TRBV7-2 and TRBJ1-2; 7 bases align to TRBD1. The CDR3 covers 17 residues. CDR1 SGHTA and CDR2 FQGNSA come from the germline V gene. V gave up 5 bases and J gave up 5 bases; unmatched junction bases: 17. CDR3 DNA sequence: TGTGCCAGCAGCCCCCCGAACTTGACAGGGAAAATGTATGGCTACACCTTC. Its protein product is CASSPPNLTGKMYGYTF.

On this clone itself: The same CDR3 arises from other DNA sequences in this sample as well. The chain joins TRBV29-1 to TRBJ1-1; 7 positions match TRBD1. The ends lost 7 bases at V and 1 base at J; junction bases unmatched: 3. Germline CDR1 reads SQVTM; CDR2 reads ANQGSEA. This CDR3 comprises 12 residues. The CDR3 here is CSGGQQNTEAFF. The CDR3 DNA is TGCAGCGGGGGACAGCAGAACACTGAAGCTTTCTTT.

The chain recombines TRBV5-8 with TRBJ2-3; 8 positions agree with TRBD2. The CDR3 is made up of 11 amino acids. Germline V CDR1 and CDR2: SGHTS, YDEGEE. The J segment lost 12 bases and the V segment lost 3 bases, leaving 3 bases of the junction unmatched. The CDR3 loop is CASSSLAAQYF. The CDR3 DNA reads TGTGCCAGCAGCTCACTAGCGGCTCAGTATTTT. Supplemented by reference TRBV5-8 and TRBJ2-3, the full variable domain reads EAGVTQSPTHLIKTRGQQATLRCSPISGHTSVYWYQQALGLGLQFLLWYDEGEERNRGNFPPRFSGRQFPNYSSELNVNALELEDSALYLCASSSLAAQYFGPGTRLTVL.

The chain employs TRBV2 and TRBJ2-5; TRBD1 matches at 7 bases. The ends lost 10 bases at V and 5 bases at J; junction bases unmatched: 10. The germline V gene has CDR1 SNHLY and CDR2 FYNNEI. The CDR3 is 13 amino acids. The CDR3 DNA is TGTGCCACCTCGAACAGGGGCAGGGAGACCCAGTACTTC. It encodes CATSNRGRETQYF.

This clone has only one observation. This chain uses TRBV19 with TRBJ1-1, with TRBD1 as a possible D gene (5 bases). Germline V CDR1 and CDR2: LNHDA, SQIVND (reference sequence). Trimming took off 7 bases at V and 4 bases at J, with 13 bases between the two ends. The CDR3 contains 13 residues. Written as DNA, the CDR3 is TGTGCCAGTATAAGGGGAAGGGGCACTGAAGCTTTCTTT. This sequence encodes CASIRGRGTEAFF.

V gene TRBV19 combines with J gene TRBJ1-2; 8 nucleotides agree with TRBD1. V lost 5 bases to trimming and J lost 2 bases; unmatched junction nucleotides: 7. Germline-derived CDR1 and CDR2 are LNHDA and SQIVND (reference sequence). The CDR3 is made up of 15 amino acids. This CDR3 reads CASSLDRGRNYGYTF. The CDR3 DNA reads TGTGCCAGTAGTCTTGACAGGGGTCGCAACTATGGCTACACCTTC.

This chain links TRBV15 with TRBJ1-3; D is perhaps TRBD1 (6 bases). The CDR3 is 15 residues long. Germline V gene data show CDR1 as LNHNV and CDR2 as YYDKDF (reference sequence). The ends were cut back, 3 bases at V and 0 bases at J, with 9 bases in the middle. In DNA form, the CDR3 reads TGTGCCACCAGCAGGGACAGCTCCTCTGGAAACACCATATATTTT. Translating gives CATSRDSSSGNTIYF.

This clone has just a few counts. The chain has TRBV25-1 and TRBJ2-2; 11 bases match TRBD1. Germline CDR1 is MGHDK and CDR2 is SYGVNS. The CDR3 totals 16 residues. With V trimmed by 6 bases and J by 4 bases, 7 bases remained unmatched. CDR3: CASSARTGGFTGELFF. The CDR3 DNA sequence: TGTGCCAGCAGCGCAAGGACAGGGGGCTTCACCGGGGAGCTGTTTTTT. Supplemented by reference TRBV25-1 and TRBJ2-2, the full variable domain reads EADIYQTPRYLVIGTGKKITLECSQTMGHDKMYWYQQDPGMELHLIHYSYGVNSTEKGDLSSESTVSRIRTEHFPLTLESARPSHTSQYLCASSARTGGFTGELFFGEGSRLTVL.

This sequence joins TRBV28 and TRBJ1-2, with D possibly TRBD1 on 6 matching bases. This CDR3 spans 11 amino acids. Trimming shortened V by 8 bases and J by 8 bases, and 12 bases separated the two germline ends. The germline V gene has CDR1 MDHEN and CDR2 SYDVKM. The CDR3, as DNA: TGTGCCAGCGAGGGGGGAGGGGGCTACACCTTC. Amino acid sequence: CASEGGGGYTF.

The V and J genes are TRBV27 and TRBJ1-6; D gene ambiguous. V lost 0 bases and J 10 bases, leaving 10 bases between the germline ends. Germline CDR1 is MNHEY and CDR2 is SMNVEV (reference sequence). The CDR3 covers 14 residues. CDR3 amino acids: CASSLSGQHSPLHF. The CDR3 bases are TGTGCCAGCAGTTTATCGGGCCAGCACTCACCCCTCCACTTT.

This rearrangement joins TRBV7-2 to TRBJ1-6, with TRBD1 identical over 9 bases. V shed 5 bases, J shed 9 bases, and the junction held 8 bases outside the gene matches. Germline lookup yields CDR1 SGHTA and CDR2 FQGNSA. This CDR3 contains 15 residues. CDR3 protein: CASSTLTGGSSPLHF. Here the CDR3 DNA reads TGTGCCAGCAGCACCCTGACAGGGGGGAGTTCACCCCTCCACTTT.

The chain combines TRBV30 with TRBJ2-5, with 11 bases aligning to TRBD2. J was trimmed by 7 bases and V by 3 bases; bases with no gene match: 13. Germline CDR1 and CDR2: GTSNPN and SVGIG (reference sequence). This CDR3 has 16 residues. CDR3 DNA: TGTGCCTGGAGCGGCCCTAGCGGGGGGCGTTCCGGGACCCAGTACTTC. Protein: CAWSGPSGGRSGTQYF.

The rearrangement uses TRBV9 and TRBJ2-5; D may be TRBD2 (6 bases). From germline, CDR1 is SGDLS and CDR2 YYNGEE. CDR3 size: 13 residues. V lost 5 bases, J lost 4 bases, and 12 bases lay in between. The CDR3 reads CASSYTSTETQYF. In nucleotides, the CDR3 is TGTGCCAGCAGTTACACTAGCACAGAGACCCAGTACTTC.

The chain has TRBV2 and TRBJ1-5; D not certain. Germline V lookup: CDR1 SNHLY, CDR2 FYNNEI. The CDR3 is 11 amino acids. Trimming cost V 6 bases and J 12 bases, with 12 bases left between them. CDR3 nucleotide sequence: TGTGCCAGCAGCCTAGCTTTACGCCAGCATTTT. This gives the protein CASSLALRQHF.

This clone occurred a few times. The rearrangement joins TRBV19 to TRBJ1-2; D is perhaps TRBD1 (6 bases). The V gene's germline CDR1 is LNHDA and CDR2 SQIVND (reference sequence). The V and J ends lost 7 bases and 4 bases respectively, with 19 bases between them. CDR3 length: 15 residues. In nucleotides, the CDR3 is TGTGCCAGTACCCCTTACGTGGACAGCTTCTATGGCTACACCTTC. Amino acids: CASTPYVDSFYGYTF.

This chain connects TRBV23-1 to TRBJ1-2; no clear D gene. TRBV23-1 belongs to the ORF category, with a function that is uncertain. This CDR3 is 14 amino acids long. Trimming shortened V by 4 bases and J by 4 bases, and 13 bases separated the two germline ends. CDR3 region: CASSRFAWPYGYTF. For the CDR3, the DNA is TGCGCCAGCAGTCGGTTCGCCTGGCCCTATGGCTACACCTTC.

V is TRBV12-3 or TRBV12-4 and J is TRBJ1-2; tentative D call: TRBD1 (5 bases). The CDR3 extends over 13 amino acids. The germline V and J ends were trimmed by 7 bases and 4 bases, with 13 bases remaining between them. The DNA of the CDR3 is TGTGCCAGCATAACGACAGAAGGCTATGGCTACACCTTC. Translated: CASITTEGYGYTF.

This chain links TRBV5-4 with TRBJ1-2; TRBD1 is a possible D gene (5 bases). This CDR3 contains 14 residues. V gave up 1 base and J gave up 4 bases, with 11 bases separating them. Germline V gives CDR1 SGHNT, CDR2 YYREEE (reference sequence). The CDR3 spells CASSLLLGGYGYTF. CDR3 coding DNA: TGTGCCAGCAGCTTGCTCCTGGGGGGCTATGGCTACACCTTC.

The J gene is TRBJ2-5, the V gene TRBV4-1; 7 positions agree with TRBD1. This CDR3 spans 16 amino acids. Germline CDR1 MGHRA, CDR2 YSYEKL. V gave up 4 bases and J gave up 0 bases; unmatched junction bases: 8. CDR3: CASSPYPTGYQETQYF. For the CDR3, the DNA is TGCGCCAGCAGCCCCTACCCGACAGGGTACCAAGAGACCCAGTACTTC.

The CDR3 reads CAWSVRASGPLHF. The CDR3 DNA follows: TGTGCCTGGAGTGTCAGGGCAAGTGGACCCCTCCACTTT. The chain links TRBV30 to TRBJ1-6, with D perhaps matching TRBD1 (5 bases). The CDR3 runs 13 residues. Germline CDR1 reads GTSNPN; CDR2 reads SVGIG (reference sequence). The V gene lost 0 bases and the J gene lost 12 bases, with 12 bases spanning the gap.

V gene TRBV6-5 combines with J gene TRBJ1-1; a possible D gene is TRBD1 (5 bases). V shed 6 bases and J shed 0 bases, with 8 bases lying between them. The germline V gene has CDR1 MNHEY and CDR2 SVGAGI. This CDR3 has 13 residues. CDR3 in DNA: TGTGCCAGCAGGCGGGGGATGAACACTGAAGCTTTCTTT. Protein: CASRRGMNTEAFF.